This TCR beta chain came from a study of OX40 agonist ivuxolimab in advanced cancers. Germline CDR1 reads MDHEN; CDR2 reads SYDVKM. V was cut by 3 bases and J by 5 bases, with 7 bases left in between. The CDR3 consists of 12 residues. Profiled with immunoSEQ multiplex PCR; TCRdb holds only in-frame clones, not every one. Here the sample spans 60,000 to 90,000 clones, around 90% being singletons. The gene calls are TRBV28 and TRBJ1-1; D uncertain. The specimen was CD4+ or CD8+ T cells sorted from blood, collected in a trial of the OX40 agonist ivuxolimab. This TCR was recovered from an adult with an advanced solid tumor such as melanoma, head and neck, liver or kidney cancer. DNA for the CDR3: TGTGCCAGCAGTTTGTCTTTTACTGAAGCTTTCTTT. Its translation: CASSLSFTEAFF. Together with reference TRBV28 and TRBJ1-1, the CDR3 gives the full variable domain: DVKVTQSSRYLVKRTGEKVFLECVQDMDHENMFWYRQDPGLGLRLIYFSYDVKMKEKGDIPEGYSVSREKKERFSLILESASTNQTSMYLCASSLSFTEAFFGQGTRLTVV.